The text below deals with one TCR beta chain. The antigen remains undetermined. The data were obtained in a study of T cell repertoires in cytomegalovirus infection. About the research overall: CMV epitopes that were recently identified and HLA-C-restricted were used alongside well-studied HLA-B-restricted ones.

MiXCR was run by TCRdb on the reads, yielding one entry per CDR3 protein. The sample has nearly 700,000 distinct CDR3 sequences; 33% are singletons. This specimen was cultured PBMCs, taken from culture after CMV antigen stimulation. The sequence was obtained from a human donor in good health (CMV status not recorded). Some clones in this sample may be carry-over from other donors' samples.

In DNA form, the CDR3 reads TGTGCCAGCAGCAATGCCCAAAATTCACCCCTCCACTTT. Translation gives CASSNAQNSPLHF. The chain carries TRBV7-9 and TRBJ1-6; D remains unclear. V shed 5 bases and J shed 7 bases, with 9 bases lying between them. The CDR3 has 13 amino acids. Germline V CDR1 and CDR2: SEHNR, FQNEAQ (reference sequence). Full variable domain (rest looked up from reference TRBV7-9 and TRBJ1-6): DTGVSQNPRHKITKRGQNVTFRCDPISEHNRLYWYRQTLGQGPEFLTYFQNEAQLEKSRLLSDRFSAERPKGSFSTLEIQRTEQGDSAMYLCASSNAQNSPLHFGNGTRLTVT.